Below, 10 T cell receptor beta chains from the same sample are listed, as sequenced in a study of OX40 agonist ivuxolimab in advanced cancers. The method was immunoSEQ multiplex PCR; TCRdb's version includes in-frame clones alone and lacks a portion of them. This sample has some 54,000 clones, with approximately 87% found just once. Sample: CD4+ or CD8+ T cells sorted from blood, taken in a trial of the OX40 agonist ivuxolimab. The receptors originated from an adult with an advanced solid tumor such as melanoma, head and neck, liver or kidney cancer.

V gene TRBV27 combines with J gene TRBJ2-6; D is possibly TRBD1 (6 bases). Looked up from germline, CDR1 is MNHEY and CDR2 is SMNVEV (reference sequence). This CDR3 contains 15 residues. Trimming took off 6 bases at V and 3 bases at J, with 12 bases between the two ends. The CDR3 sequence is CASRSQGYGANVLTF. The CDR3 nucleotides are TGTGCCAGCAGGTCACAGGGATATGGGGCCAACGTCCTGACTTTC.

The chain uses TRBV5-1 and TRBJ1-2; D ambiguous. The CDR3 covers 12 residues. Per germline, CDR1 SGHRS and CDR2 YFSETQ. V gave up 0 bases and J gave up 3 bases, with 3 bases separating them. The CDR3 loop reads CASSLGDYGYTF. The CDR3 DNA reads TGCGCCAGCAGCTTGGGGGACTATGGCTACACCTTC.

The chain joins TRBV27 to TRBJ1-2; D remains unclear. The germline V gene has CDR1 MNHEY and CDR2 SMNVEV (reference sequence). V was cut by 4 bases and J by 4 bases, with 10 bases left in between. This CDR3 spans 13 amino acids. CDR3 bases: TGTGCCAGCAGTTCTCCATTGGGCTATGGCTACACCTTC. Translated: CASSSPLGYGYTF.

The chain employs TRBV6-5 and TRBJ1-1, with D possibly matching TRBD1 (6 bases). V lost 7 bases and J lost 4, with 13 bases in between. The CDR3 length is 13 residues. The germline CDR1 and CDR2 sequences are MNHEY and SVGAGI. This CDR3 reads CASTVEGGTEAFF. Written as DNA, the CDR3 is TGTGCCAGCACGGTTGAGGGGGGCACTGAAGCTTTCTTT.

In its sample, this clone was seen once. The chain couples TRBV7-9 to TRBJ2-7; D is perhaps TRBD1 or TRBD2 (5 bases each). This CDR3 spans 14 amino acids. Germline CDR1 is SEHNR and CDR2 is FQNEAQ (reference sequence). V was pared by 5 bases and J by 3 bases, with 14 bases between. DNA of the CDR3: TGTGCCAGCAGCCACTTCGGGGCCCTCTACGAGCAGTACTTC. It encodes CASSHFGALYEQYF.

V usage is TRBV6-6 and J usage is TRBJ1-1, with D possibly being TRBD1 (5 bases). The CDR3 is 14 amino acids. Germline values: CDR1 MNHNY, CDR2 SVGAGI (reference sequence). Trimming shortened V by 5 bases and J by 2 bases, and 12 bases separated the two germline ends. The CDR3 reads CASSPTALNTEAFF. The CDR3 DNA reads as TGTGCCAGCAGTCCGACAGCTTTAAACACTGAAGCTTTCTTT.

Here the CDR3 DNA reads TGCGCCATCCTTGAGACAGGGGGCGCCGGCTACACCTTC. Protein: CAILETGGAGYTF. The V gene is TRBV5-1, the J gene TRBJ1-2; 10 bases fit TRBD1. The germline V gene encodes CDR1 SGHRS and CDR2 YFSETQ. Losses at the gene ends were 9 bases for V and 8 bases for J; bases not matched to a gene: 10. The CDR3 is 13 amino acids.

This chain joins TRBV5-1 and TRBJ2-7; 9 nucleotides align to TRBD2. CDR3 length: 20 residues. The V gene end was trimmed by 2 bases and the J gene end by 4 bases; junction bases not matched to a gene: 22. Germline-derived CDR1 and CDR2 are SGHRS and YFSETQ. The CDR3 here is CASSFAGGRTQMASTYEQYF. The CDR3, as DNA: TGCGCCAGCAGCTTTGCGGGAGGGAGAACTCAAATGGCGTCCACATACGAGCAGTACTTC.

Comment on this clone: One end of the junction does not line up with germline, which may come from a read error. The genes are TRBV18 and TRBJ2-7, with TRBD1 matching 7 bases. This CDR3 has 14 amino acids. CDR1 is KGHSH and CDR2 is LQKENI in the germline V gene. CDR3 sequence (DNA): TGTGCCAGCTCATCACCTAGGGACAGTTTTAAGCAGTACTTC. As protein: CASSSPRDSFKQYF.

V usage is TRBV30 and J usage is TRBJ2-7; the D is unclear. Trimming pared 4 bases from V and 2 bases from J, leaving 6 bases between. The CDR3 runs 11 residues. CDR1 is GTSNPN and CDR2 is SVGIG in the germline V gene (reference sequence). The CDR3 spells CAWKTTYEQYF. CDR3 sequence (DNA): TGTGCCTGGAAAACTACCTACGAGCAGTACTTC.